The 15 T cell receptor beta chains presented below share a single source sample, sequenced in a study of T cell changes during pregnancy in multiple sclerosis. Assay used: immunoSEQ multiplex PCR; TCRdb lists only in-frame clones, some missing. The sample carries just over 30,000 clones, roughly 90% recorded once. The material sequenced was CD8+ T cells from peripheral blood mononuclear cells, taken in the second trimester of pregnancy. Receptors originate from a female donor with multiple sclerosis, enrolled in a pregnancy study.

The CDR3 bases are TGTGCCAGCAGCCCCCAACTGAGCTTCTCAAACTACAATGAGCAGTTCTTC. Encoded protein: CASSPQLSFSNYNEQFF. The chain carries TRBV9 and TRBJ2-1; D not certain. The germline V gene has CDR1 SGDLS and CDR2 YYNGEE. Trimming left V 4 bases short and J 3 bases short, with 20 bases between. The CDR3 loop spans 17 amino acids.

This CDR3 is CASSYSSTGPLEAFF. DNA of the CDR3: TGTGCCAGCAGTTACTCGAGCACAGGGCCTCTGGAAGCTTTCTTT. The rearrangement links TRBV6-5 to TRBJ1-1, with D perhaps TRBD1 (6 bases). The CDR3 consists of 15 residues. In germline, CDR1 is MNHEY, CDR2 SVGAGI. V lost 0 bases, J lost 8 bases, and 16 bases lay in between.

This clone appeared a single time. The chain recombines TRBV6-1 with TRBJ2-7; D unclear. In germline, CDR1 is MNHNS, CDR2 SASEGT. The V gene lost 2 bases and the J gene lost 6 bases, with 8 bases spanning the gap. This CDR3 region has 12 residues. The CDR3: CASSERGVEQYF. The CDR3 region has the DNA TGTGCCAGCAGTGAAAGAGGTGTCGAGCAGTACTTC.

This chain links TRBV27 with TRBJ2-7, with 9 positions matching TRBD1. Losses at the gene ends were 5 bases for V and 3 bases for J; bases not matched to a gene: 8. Germline loops: CDR1 MNHEY, CDR2 SMNVEV (reference sequence). The CDR3 loop spans 15 amino acids. The CDR3 DNA reads TGTGCCAGCAGTGGTACCGGGACAGGGAGCTACGAGCAGTACTTC. It codes for CASSGTGTGSYEQYF.

This chain uses TRBV4-2 with TRBJ2-1, with 9 bases fitting TRBD2. Germline-derived CDR1 and CDR2 are LGHNA and YNFKEQ. This CDR3 comprises 16 residues. After removal of 4 bases from V and 4 bases from J, the junction contained 8 bases not matched to a gene. CDR3 region: CASSLSGSDFYNEQFF. CDR3 bases: TGTGCCAGCAGCCTTAGCGGGAGTGATTTTTACAATGAGCAGTTCTTC.

V gene TRBV5-6 combines with J gene TRBJ2-2; D possibly corresponds to TRBD1 (5 bases). The V and J ends lost 2 bases and 1 base respectively, with 9 bases between them. The CDR3 covers 15 residues. Germline lookup yields CDR1 SGHDT and CDR2 YYEEEE. For the CDR3, the DNA is TGTGCCAGCAGCTTTGGCCAGGGGAACACCGGGGAGCTGTTTTTT. Its protein product is CASSFGQGNTGELFF.

V is TRBV21-1 and J is TRBJ2-7; no DNA check was done on the table's D call, TRBD1. TRBV21-1 is given as a pseudogene. CDR3 length equals 16 residues. CDR3 nucleotides: TGTGCCAGCAGCCCATGGGGGACAGGGGGCCCTCTCGAGCAGTACTTC. It specifies CASSPWGTGGPLEQYF.

This sequence joins TRBV29-1 and TRBJ2-1; 10 nucleotides agree with TRBD2. In germline, CDR1 is SQVTM, CDR2 ANQGSEA. The CDR3 contains 14 residues. The junction had 5 bases not matched to a gene; V was cut back by 0 bases and J by 9 bases. The CDR3 sequence: CSVEDLLAGPEQFF. CDR3 sequence (DNA): TGCAGCGTTGAAGATCTACTAGCGGGACCTGAGCAGTTCTTC.

This chain connects TRBV28 to TRBJ2-1; TRBD2 aligns across 7 bases. The V segment lost 6 bases and the J segment 1 base; nucleotides outside the gene matches: 6. The CDR3 is 15 amino acids. Looked up from germline, CDR1 is MDHEN and CDR2 is SYDVKM. CDR3 sequence (DNA): TGTGCCAGCAGCCTAAGCGGGAATTCCTACAATGAGCAGTTCTTC. It translates to CASSLSGNSYNEQFF.

The chain is built from TRBV28 and TRBJ2-7; weak D call: TRBD2 (6 bases). This CDR3 is built from 17 residues. The germline gives CDR1 MDHEN, CDR2 SYDVKM. Trimming pared 1 base from V and 0 bases from J, leaving 16 bases between. The CDR3 loop reads CASSLLIPAGSSYEQYF. The CDR3 DNA follows: TGTGCCAGCAGTTTATTGATCCCTGCGGGGAGCTCCTACGAGCAGTACTTC.

The chain joins TRBV4-3 to TRBJ2-1; maybe TRBD2 (6 bases). V was trimmed by 4 bases and J by 3 bases, leaving 13 bases between them. Germline values: CDR1 LGHNA, CDR2 YSLEER. This CDR3 is 15 amino acids long. CDR3 loop: CASSPGRGLYNEQFF. The CDR3 DNA reads TGCGCCAGCAGCCCAGGAAGGGGACTCTACAATGAGCAGTTCTTC.

The V and J genes are TRBV7-6 and TRBJ2-7; maybe TRBD2 (7 bases). Trimming left V 2 bases short and J 2 bases short, with 13 bases between. The germline gives CDR1 SGHVS, CDR2 FNYEAQ. The CDR3 loop spans 15 amino acids. In nucleotides, the CDR3 is TGTGCCAGCAGCTTAACGGGGGGCGAAACCTACGAGCAGTACTTC. It codes for CASSLTGGETYEQYF.

The chain combines TRBV6-5 with TRBJ2-5; D not certain. V lost 2 bases and J lost 2, with 9 bases in between. Germline CDR1 is MNHEY and CDR2 is SVGAGI. The CDR3 consists of 14 residues. CDR3 residues: CASSYLSQQETQYF. CDR3 DNA sequence: TGTGCCAGCAGTTACCTTAGCCAGCAAGAGACCCAGTACTTC.

This rearrangement joins TRBV5-6 to TRBJ2-5; 11 bases match TRBD2. The length of the CDR3 is 15 residues. Looked up from germline, CDR1 is SGHDT and CDR2 is YYEEEE. Germline trimming cut 5 bases from V and 4 bases from J; bases unmatched to any gene: 7. The CDR3 region is CASRPLTSGGETQYF. DNA for the CDR3: TGTGCCAGCAGGCCCTTAACTAGCGGGGGAGAGACCCAGTACTTC.

This clone came up once. The J gene is TRBJ1-1, the V gene TRBV5-4; 7 positions match TRBD1. The germline CDR1 and CDR2 sequences are SGHNT and YYREEE (reference sequence). V shed 5 bases and J 2 bases; nucleotides not matched to a gene: 9. The CDR3 extends over 15 amino acids. CDR3 nucleotides: TGTGCCAGCAGTCCTCCGGGACAGCTAAACACTGAAGCTTTCTTT. It translates to CASSPPGQLNTEAFF.